This entry concerns a single T cell receptor (beta chain). TCRdb reprocessed the 5' RACE reads and reports one entry per CDR3 protein, with no DNA. The sample spans around 470,000 distinct CDR3 sequences; the ten largest clones claim under 1.5%. Germline V gene data show CDR1 as SGHTA and CDR2 as FQGNSA. The CDR3 has 17 amino acids. The data are from a study of T cells expressing NK-cell markers. Sample: blood T cells: a sorted CD56 or NKG2C T cell subset, CD4+ or CD8+ T cells, or bulk PBMC T cells (not recorded which). The chain has TRBV7-2 and TRBJ2-3; TCRdb's D call, TRBD2, is unchecked because there is no DNA. The sequence was collected from a woman between 45 and 60 years old in good health. This CDR3 reads CASSLVSGSEGDDTQYF. Using reference TRBV7-2 and TRBJ2-3 for the parts outside the CDR3, the full variable domain is GAGVSQSPSNKVTEKGKDVELRCDPISGHTALYWYRQSLGQGLEFLIYFQGNSAPDKSGLPSDRFSAERTGGSVSTLTIQRTQQEDSAVYLCASSLVSGSEGDDTQYFGPGTRLTVL.